Each of the 31 T cell receptor beta chains below was sequenced from the same sample in a study of CD8+CD57+ T cells in acquired aplastic anemia. Previously, flow cytometry had revealed CD8+CD57+ cell expansion in the patients chosen for sequencing. Using genomic DNA as the template, TCR beta VDJ and CDR3 profiling was carried out. TCRdb itself ran the reads through MiXCR, one entry per CDR3 protein. In the table there are roughly 160,000 distinct CDR3 sequences, 70% to 80% of which are singletons. The specimen was sorted CD4+, CD8+, or CD8+CD57+ T cells (not recorded which) from PBMCs. These receptors were taken from a human donor with aplastic anemia.

In its sample, this clonotype was seen many times. The CDR3 sequence: CASSILQNEAFF. In DNA form, the CDR3 reads TGTGCCAGTAGTATACTCCAAAATGAAGCTTTCTTT. The genes are TRBV19 and TRBJ1-1; D is ambiguous. There are 12 residues in the CDR3. Per the germline V gene, CDR1 is LNHDA and CDR2 is SQIVND (reference sequence). V lost 2 bases to trimming and J lost 7 bases, with 8 bases between them.

The chain employs TRBV2 and TRBJ2-2; 9 nucleotides agree with TRBD1. The end of the DNA fits TRBJ1-5 better, so the J call may be wrong. The CDR3 has 14 residues. Germline V gene data show CDR1 as SNHLY and CDR2 as FYNNEI. The CDR3 region has the DNA TGTGCCAGCAGTAGGGGGACAGGGAATCAGCCCCAGCATTTT. Its translation: CASSRGTGNQPQHF.

The chain combines TRBV5-5 with TRBJ2-7; the match to TRBD1 covers 7 bases. The CDR3 runs 15 residues. V lost 3 bases and J lost 2; bases outside the gene matches: 8. CDR1 is SGHKS and CDR2 is YYEKEE in the germline V gene (reference sequence). CDR3 nucleotides: TGTGCCAGCAGCTCACCGACAGGGTTTCCCTACGAGCAGTACTTC. Protein: CASSSPTGFPYEQYF.

This chain uses TRBV19 with TRBJ1-1; D not certain. This CDR3 has 12 amino acids. From germline, CDR1 is LNHDA and CDR2 SQIVND (reference sequence). The V end was cut by 2 bases, the J end by 7 bases, with 8 bases between. This CDR3 is CASSIWESEAFF. As DNA, the CDR3 is TGTGCCAGTAGTATATGGGAGAGTGAAGCTTTCTTT.

The chain joins TRBV13 to TRBJ2-5; unclear D gene. There are 14 residues in the CDR3. Germline V gene data show CDR1 as PRHDT and CDR2 as FYEKMQ (reference sequence). V was shortened by 0 bases and J by 1 base, with 6 bases between the two germline ends. The CDR3 nucleotides read TGTGCCAGCAGCTTAGGAACGTTCCAAGAGACCCAGTACTTC. Protein sequence: CASSLGTFQETQYF.

This clonotype was counted at least ten times. This rearrangement joins TRBV14 to TRBJ1-1, with D possibly TRBD1 on 5 matching bases. CDR1 is SGHDN, CDR2 FVKESK, per germline. The ends were cut back, 6 bases at V and 4 bases at J, with 18 bases in the middle. This CDR3 region has 15 residues. The CDR3 bases are TGTGCCAGCAGTCCCGCCGTTAGGCAGGGCACTGAAGCTTTCTTT. Residues: CASSPAVRQGTEAFF.

Note on this clonotype: The conserved final phenylalanine or tryptophan is absent from the CDR3, which likely points to a read error. The DNA is left out, because the CDR3 cannot be placed on it with certainty; the CDR3 is given as TCRdb lists it. The gene calls are TRBV20-1 and TRBJ2-7; TRBD2 is taken as the D call from the table, unchecked against the DNA. CDR1 DFQATT and CDR2 SNEGSKA come from the germline V gene (reference sequence). The CDR3 is 12 amino acids long, termini counted. CDR3 amino acids: CSASPPERERYL.

This clonotype has more than one count but fewer than ten. The chain employs TRBV29-1 and TRBJ2-2; D call uncertain. This CDR3 region has 10 residues. Germline CDR1 is SQVTM and CDR2 is ANQGSEA. Trimming left V 5 bases short and J 7 bases short, with 5 bases between. The CDR3 bases are TGCAGCGTTTTCGGCGGGGAGCTGTTTTTT. It is translated as CSVFGGELFF.

This clonotype was seen just once. This sequence joins TRBV10-3 and TRBJ2-7, with 10 bases that match TRBD2. The CDR3 loop spans 15 amino acids. Germline V gives CDR1 ENHRY, CDR2 SYGVKD. The J segment lost 9 bases and the V segment lost 3 bases, leaving 11 bases of the junction unmatched. The chain's CDR3 is CAISDSSGGPPRQYF. The CDR3 DNA sequence: TGTGCCATCAGTGATTCTAGCGGGGGACCCCCGAGGCAGTACTTC.

The rearrangement joins TRBV24-1 to TRBJ2-7; the D gene is possibly TRBD1 (6 bases). V lost 4 bases and J lost 3, with 18 bases in between. Looked up from germline, CDR1 is KGHDR and CDR2 is SFDVKD. This CDR3 comprises 16 residues. CDR3 DNA: TGTGCCACCAGTGACTCCAGGGGTCTAGGCCTCTACGAGCAGTACTTC. Protein product: CATSDSRGLGLYEQYF.

The chain couples TRBV10-3 to TRBJ1-6; 7 nucleotides agree with TRBD1. Per the germline V gene, CDR1 is ENHRY and CDR2 is SYGVKD. The CDR3 runs 16 residues. With V trimmed by 2 bases and J by 7 bases, 8 bases remained unmatched. As DNA, the CDR3 is TGTGCCATCAGTGAGGCGAAGACAGGGAACAATTCACCCCTCCACTTT. Translated, it gives CAISEAKTGNNSPLHF.

V gene TRBV5-5 combines with J gene TRBJ2-5; tentative D call: TRBD1 (5 bases). This CDR3 has 15 residues. Germline CDR1 reads SGHKS; CDR2 reads YYEKEE (reference sequence). V was shortened by 0 bases and J by 5 bases, with 14 bases between the two germline ends. The DNA of the CDR3 is TGTGCCAGCAGCTTGGCAGGGTTCGGTTCTGAGACCCAGTACTTC. Its protein product is CASSLAGFGSETQYF.

V is TRBV7-9 and J is TRBJ2-5; the match to TRBD2 covers 7 bases. The CDR3 has 15 residues. Trimming removed 7 bases from V and 0 bases from J; junction bases left unmatched: 8. Germline values: CDR1 SEHNR, CDR2 FQNEAQ (reference sequence). CDR3 sequence reads: CASMGLAVYQETQYF. The CDR3 DNA is TGTGCCAGCATGGGGCTAGCGGTTTACCAAGAGACCCAGTACTTC.

The gene calls are TRBV7-9 and TRBJ1-1, with D possibly matching TRBD1 (5 bases). The CDR3 loop spans 15 amino acids. Germline loops: CDR1 SEHNR, CDR2 FQNEAQ (reference sequence). V gave up 11 bases and J gave up 0 bases, with 19 bases separating them. As DNA, the CDR3 is TGTGCCGGAGACAGTGCTATCTTCCTGAACACTGAAGCTTTCTTT. Residues: CAGDSAIFLNTEAFF.

The CDR3 here is CASSPLVGTGWNGYTF. Written as DNA, the CDR3 is TGTGCCAGCAGTCCCCTTGTCGGGACAGGGTGGAATGGCTACACCTTC. The genes are TRBV12-3 or TRBV12-4 and TRBJ1-2; the match to TRBD1 covers 9 bases. This CDR3 is built from 16 residues. The ends lost 5 bases at V and 6 bases at J; junction bases unmatched: 13.

The chain has TRBV7-3 and TRBJ2-3, with 7 bases matching TRBD1. The junction had 8 bases not matched to a gene; V was cut back by 5 bases and J by 6 bases. The CDR3 totals 14 residues. The germline CDR1 and CDR2 sequences are SGHTA and FQGTGA. In DNA, the CDR3 is TGTGCCAGCAGCGCTGAGGGGGCTTGGGATACGCAGTATTTT. Its translation is CASSAEGAWDTQYF.

The chain combines TRBV12-3 or TRBV12-4 with TRBJ2-7, with 9 bases fitting TRBD2. The CDR3 runs to 15 residues. V was pared by 4 bases and J by 0 bases, with 4 bases of the junction left unmatched. The CDR3 bases are TGTGCCAGCAGTTACCTAGCGGGAAGCTCCTACGAGCAGTACTTC. Its translation is CASSYLAGSSYEQYF.

This chain connects TRBV7-9 to TRBJ2-3, with TRBD1 as a possible D gene (6 bases). The CDR3 loop spans 17 amino acids. Germline CDR1 and CDR2: SEHNR and FQNEAQ (reference sequence). V was trimmed by 5 bases and J by 0 bases, leaving 18 bases between them. The DNA for the CDR3 is TGTGCCAGCAGCACCGTTGAAACCGGGACAAGCACAGATACGCAGTATTTT. It codes for CASSTVETGTSTDTQYF.

The chain links TRBV7-2 to TRBJ2-3, with D maybe TRBD2 (5 bases). Germline assignment: CDR1 SGHTA and CDR2 FQGNSA. This CDR3 is 14 amino acids long. V lost 5 bases to trimming and J lost 0 bases, with 9 bases between them. CDR3 amino acids: CASSLGVSTDTQYF. DNA for the CDR3: TGTGCCAGCAGCCTCGGGGTGAGCACAGATACGCAGTATTTT.

As for this clonotype: The CDR3 does not close with the conserved phenylalanine or tryptophan, likely indicating a read error. This chain connects TRBV11-1 to TRBJ2-7, with 8 positions matching TRBD2. There are 15 residues in the CDR3. Per the germline V gene, CDR1 is SGHAT and CDR2 is FQDESV (reference sequence). The CDR3 protein is CASSPNELAASEQYL. Here the CDR3 DNA reads TGCGCCAGCAGCCCAAATGAACTAGCGGCCTCCGAGCAGTACCTC.

This chain connects TRBV7-8 to TRBJ2-3; D uncertain. The CDR3 is made up of 15 amino acids. Trimming left V 6 bases short and J 1 base short, with 14 bases between. Germline V gene sequence: CDR1 SGHVS, CDR2 FQNEAQ. CDR3 loop: CASSEALPRTDTQYF. CDR3 coding DNA: TGTGCCAGCAGTGAAGCGCTTCCGCGCACAGATACGCAGTATTTT. Full variable domain (rest looked up from reference TRBV7-8 and TRBJ2-3): GAGVSQSPRYKVAKRGQDVALRCDPISGHVSLFWYQQALGQGPEFLTYFQNEAQLDKSGLPSDRFFAERPEGSVSTLKIQRTQQEDSAVYLCASSEALPRTDTQYFGPGTRLTVL.

This clonotype was seen at least ten times. The CDR3: CASSTELGGSYNEQFF. CDR3 nucleotides: TGTGCCAGTAGTACGGAGCTAGGGGGCTCCTACAATGAGCAGTTCTTC. The chain has TRBV19 and TRBJ2-1; D is perhaps TRBD1 (6 bases). V was trimmed by 4 bases and J by 0 bases, leaving 13 bases between them. The CDR3 totals 16 residues. In germline, CDR1 is LNHDA, CDR2 SQIVND (reference sequence).

In this sample, this clonotype turned up a few times. V usage is TRBV7-9 and J usage is TRBJ2-3, with 8 bases fitting TRBD2. Germline CDR1 and CDR2: SEHNR and FQNEAQ (reference sequence). This CDR3 region has 16 residues. Trimming took 6 bases from V and 1 from J; bases not matched to a gene: 9. The CDR3 DNA follows: TGTGCCAGCAGTCCTCGGAGTAGCGGGGGCACAGATACGCAGTATTTT. This gives the protein CASSPRSSGGTDTQYF. Drawing the rest from reference TRBV7-9 and TRBJ2-3, the complete variable domain is DTGVSQNPRHKITKRGQNVTFRCDPISEHNRLYWYRQTLGQGPEFLTYFQNEAQLEKSRLLSDRFSAERPKGSFSTLEIQRTEQGDSAMYLCASSPRSSGGTDTQYFGPGTRLTVL.

This chain links TRBV4-1 with TRBJ2-7, with TRBD1 matching over 8 bases. The CDR3 totals 16 residues. Trimming cost V 1 base and J 0 bases; bases outside gene matches: 5. Looked up from germline, CDR1 is MGHRA and CDR2 is YSYEKL. In nucleotides, the CDR3 is TGCGCCAGCAGCCAAGCCTCCGGACAGGGCTCCTACGAGCAGTACTTC. It yields the protein CASSQASGQGSYEQYF.

This clonotype was detected once. This chain links TRBV7-8 with TRBJ2-3, with D perhaps TRBD1 (5 bases). The V end lost 7 bases, the J end lost 5 bases, and 16 bases lay between the germline ends. The length of the CDR3 is 14 residues. Germline values: CDR1 SGHVS, CDR2 FQNEAQ. The CDR3 DNA reads TGTGCCAGCACCAAACAGGCCCCCGGAGATACGCAGTATTTT. Encoded protein: CASTKQAPGDTQYF.

The V gene is TRBV7-9, the J gene TRBJ2-5, with D perhaps TRBD2 (5 bases). V was clipped by 4 bases and J by 0 bases, with 6 bases between them. The CDR3 is 13 residues long. Germline V CDR1 and CDR2: SEHNR, FQNEAQ (reference sequence). The CDR3 is CASSSGNQETQYF. CDR3 DNA sequence: TGTGCCAGCAGCTCCGGGAACCAAGAGACCCAGTACTTC.

V gene TRBV24-1 combines with J gene TRBJ2-2; the D gene could be TRBD1 or TRBD2 (5 bases each). V dropped 5 bases and J dropped 0 bases, with 6 bases sitting between them. This CDR3 is built from 14 residues. Per germline, CDR1 KGHDR and CDR2 SFDVKD. This CDR3 is CATSVGPNTGELFF. DNA of the CDR3: TGTGCCACCAGTGTGGGACCGAACACCGGGGAGCTGTTTTTT.

This clonotype has just a few counts. The chain is built from TRBV6-4 and TRBJ2-3; 9 nucleotides agree with TRBD1. The CDR3 is 15 residues long. CDR1 and CDR2 from the germline V gene are MRHNA and SNTAGT. With V trimmed by 8 bases and J by 4 bases, 10 bases remained unmatched. The CDR3, as DNA: TGTGCCAGCTCGCCCGACAGGGGGGGTTCAGATACGCAGTATTTT. This sequence encodes CASSPDRGGSDTQYF.

The rearrangement joins TRBV10-3 to TRBJ1-6; TRBD1 matches at 9 bases. J was trimmed by 6 bases and V by 6 bases; bases with no gene match: 3. CDR3 length: 14 amino acids. Germline assignment: CDR1 ENHRY and CDR2 SYGVKD. The CDR3 reads CAIRTGQGNSPLHF. CDR3 DNA sequence: TGTGCCATCAGGACGGGACAGGGTAATTCACCCCTCCACTTT.

This clonotype was observed a few times. The rearrangement joins TRBV20-1 to TRBJ2-7; maybe TRBD2 (5 bases). Germline V lookup: CDR1 DFQATT, CDR2 SNEGSKA (reference sequence). Trimming pared 5 bases from V and 7 bases from J, leaving 27 bases between. The CDR3 contains 16 residues. The CDR3 sequence: CSAQPEVRATAGEQYV. The CDR3 DNA follows: TGCAGTGCTCAGCCCGAGGTGAGGGCCACCGCCGGGGAGCAGTACGTC.

The genes are TRBV20-1 and TRBJ2-7; D is unresolved. The V end lost 2 bases, the J end lost 3 bases, and 5 bases lay between the germline ends. CDR1 is DFQATT, CDR2 SNEGSKA, per germline (reference sequence). The CDR3 length is 11 residues. CDR3 amino acids: CSARLLYEQYF. DNA for the CDR3: TGCAGTGCTAGACTACTCTACGAGCAGTACTTC.